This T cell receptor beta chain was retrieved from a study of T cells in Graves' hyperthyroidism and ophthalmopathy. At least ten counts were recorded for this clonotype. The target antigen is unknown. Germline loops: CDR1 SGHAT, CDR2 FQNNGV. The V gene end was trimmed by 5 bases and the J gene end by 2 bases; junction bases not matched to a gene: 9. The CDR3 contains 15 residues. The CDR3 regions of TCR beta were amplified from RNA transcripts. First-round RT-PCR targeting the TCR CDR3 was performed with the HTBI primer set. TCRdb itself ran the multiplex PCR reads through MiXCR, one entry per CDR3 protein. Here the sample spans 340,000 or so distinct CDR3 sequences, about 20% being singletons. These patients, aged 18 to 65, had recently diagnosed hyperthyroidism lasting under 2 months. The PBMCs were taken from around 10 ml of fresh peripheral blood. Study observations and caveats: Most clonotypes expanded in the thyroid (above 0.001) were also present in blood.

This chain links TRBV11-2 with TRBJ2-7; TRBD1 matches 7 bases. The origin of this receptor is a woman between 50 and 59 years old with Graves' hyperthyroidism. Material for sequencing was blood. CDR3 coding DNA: TGTGCCAGCAGCACTACGACAGGGCGAACCTACGAGCAGTACTTC. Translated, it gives CASSTTTGRTYEQYF. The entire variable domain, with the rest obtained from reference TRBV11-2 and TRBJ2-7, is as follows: EAGVAQSPRYKIIEKRQSVAFWCNPISGHATLYWYQQILGQGPKLLIQFQNNGVVDDSQLPKDRFSAERLKGVDSTLKIQPAKLEDSAVYLCASSTTTGRTYEQYFGPGTRLTVT.